This TCR beta chain was identified in a study of blood T cells in healthy people across ages. Primed by a sample-barcoded 5' primer and a J-beta primer mix, a second PCR proceeded for about 6 to 12 cycles. Every cDNA molecule carried a tag from a template-switch adaptor bearing 12 random nucleotides. TCRdb fed the 5' RACE reads into MiXCR, producing one record per CDR3 protein. The table has about a million distinct CDR3 sequences, around 49% seen once. Germline trimming cut 10 bases from V and 0 bases from J; bases unmatched to any gene: 6. The CDR3 contains 15 residues. Germline assignment: CDR1 ENHRY and CDR2 SYGVKD.

The receptor comes from a man younger than 40 in good health. Input material: blood. The chain joins TRBV10-3 to TRBJ2-3; TRBD2 matches at 11 bases. CDR3 sequence: CASNRLAGSTDTQYF. The CDR3 DNA sequence: TGTGCCAGCAATCGACTAGCGGGGAGCACAGATACGCAGTATTTT.